These 26 T cell receptor beta chains originate from one sample sequenced in a study of T cells in Graves' hyperthyroidism and ophthalmopathy. TCR beta CDR3 region amplification was performed from RNA transcripts. HTBI primers were employed in a first-round RT-PCR of the TCR CDR3. TCRdb reprocessed the multiplex PCR reads via MiXCR and lists one record per CDR3 protein. Seen here are around 530,000 distinct CDR3 sequences, 17% observed once, and the top ten hold around 17%. Sequenced sample: blood. These receptors were taken from a woman between 18 and 29 years old with Graves' ophthalmopathy.

This clonotype was recorded a few times. The V gene is TRBV5-1, the J gene TRBJ1-1, with D possibly matching TRBD1 (6 bases). The CDR3 runs 15 residues. Germline loops: CDR1 SGHRS, CDR2 YFSETQ. V was trimmed by 4 bases and J by 1 base, leaving 14 bases between them. The CDR3 DNA sequence: TGCGCCAGCAGCCCTTATCGGGGGGCGAACACTGAAGCTTTCTTT. Encoded protein: CASSPYRGANTEAFF.

This clonotype was detected ten times or more. V usage is TRBV20-1 and J usage is TRBJ1-5; 7 bases fit TRBD1. Germline V lookup: CDR1 DFQATT, CDR2 SNEGSKA (reference sequence). V dropped 3 bases and J dropped 4; count of bases not matched to a gene: 6. The CDR3 has 14 amino acids. The CDR3 loop reads CSASGGQINQPQHF. CDR3 sequence (DNA): TGCAGTGCTAGTGGGGGACAGATTAATCAGCCCCAGCATTTT.

This clonotype was counted at least ten times. V and J are TRBV28 and TRBJ1-1; 7 bases agree with TRBD1. The V and J ends lost 7 bases and 1 base, in that order; junction bases with no gene match: 9. Germline-derived CDR1 and CDR2 are MDHEN and SYDVKM. The CDR3 is 15 amino acids. CDR3 bases: TGTGCCAGCACCCTTGGGGACAGAGGGAACACTGAAGCTTTCTTT. Translating it yields CASTLGDRGNTEAFF. Full variable domain (missing parts from reference TRBV28 and TRBJ1-1): DVKVTQSSRYLVKRTGEKVFLECVQDMDHENMFWYRQDPGLGLRLIYFSYDVKMKEKGDIPEGYSVSREKKERFSLILESASTNQTSMYLCASTLGDRGNTEAFFGQGTRLTVV.

The chain recombines TRBV28 with TRBJ2-1; TRBD1 agrees at 11 bases. CDR1 MDHEN and CDR2 SYDVKM come from the germline V gene. CDR3 length: 14 residues. With V trimmed by 5 bases and J by 7 bases, 4 bases remained unmatched. This chain's CDR3 is CASSRDRGRNEQFF. The CDR3 DNA follows: TGTGCCAGCAGTCGGGACAGGGGGAGGAATGAGCAGTTCTTC. Full variable domain (outside the CDR3, taken from reference TRBV28 and TRBJ2-1): DVKVTQSSRYLVKRTGEKVFLECVQDMDHENMFWYRQDPGLGLRLIYFSYDVKMKEKGDIPEGYSVSREKKERFSLILESASTNQTSMYLCASSRDRGRNEQFFGPGTRLTVL.

This chain joins TRBV11-2 and TRBJ2-2; D is uncertain. Germline CDR1 and CDR2: SGHAT and FQNNGV. The CDR3 contains 14 residues. The ends were cut back, 3 bases at V and 2 bases at J, with 7 bases in the middle. The CDR3 DNA is TGTGCCAGCAGCTTTTCCAGAAACACCGGGGAGCTGTTTTTT. Encoded protein: CASSFSRNTGELFF. The variable domain in full, completed from reference TRBV11-2 and TRBJ2-2, reads EAGVAQSPRYKIIEKRQSVAFWCNPISGHATLYWYQQILGQGPKLLIQFQNNGVVDDSQLPKDRFSAERLKGVDSTLKIQPAKLEDSAVYLCASSFSRNTGELFFGEGSRLTVL.

Ten or more counts support this clonotype. The V call is TRBV20-1, the J call TRBJ1-6; 8 nucleotides line up with TRBD1. Germline trimming cut 5 bases from V and 7 bases from J; bases unmatched to any gene: 13. The CDR3 totals 16 residues. Looked up from germline, CDR1 is DFQATT and CDR2 is SNEGSKA (reference sequence). The DNA of the CDR3 is TGCAGTGCTCGGGGACAGGACGATTTACAGAATTCACCCCTCCACTTT. Translation: CSARGQDDLQNSPLHF.

This clonotype was found a few times. The chain recombines TRBV20-1 with TRBJ1-5; a weak D match, TRBD1 (5 bases). In germline, CDR1 is DFQATT, CDR2 SNEGSKA (reference sequence). CDR3 length: 16 amino acids. V gave up 0 bases and J gave up 3 bases, with 15 bases separating them. The CDR3 here is CSAREAVRGYNQPQHF. In DNA form, the CDR3 reads TGCAGTGCTAGAGAGGCAGTACGGGGGTACAATCAGCCCCAGCATTTT.

Details on this clonotype: A read error may explain this, as a much larger clone is one base away. The rearrangement links TRBV7-9 to TRBJ2-3; D remains unclear. CDR1 is SEHNR, CDR2 FQNEAQ, per germline (reference sequence). V was pared by 1 base and J by 1 base, with 12 bases between. The CDR3 is 16 amino acids. The CDR3 region has the DNA TGTGCCAGCAGCTTAGGCTCACGCGGAGGCACAGATACGCAGTATTTT. Protein sequence: CASSLGSRGGTDTQYF.

This clonotype has ten or more counts. V gene TRBV20-1 combines with J gene TRBJ1-2; D possibly corresponds to TRBD1 (5 bases). Germline V gene sequence: CDR1 DFQATT, CDR2 SNEGSKA (reference sequence). V lost 3 bases and J lost 0, with 11 bases in between. The CDR3 extends over 14 amino acids. The CDR3 bases are TGCAGTGCTAGGGCGGGGCTAGCTAACTATGGCTACACCTTC. This encodes CSARAGLANYGYTF.

Ten or more counts support this clonotype. The V call is TRBV27, the J call TRBJ1-2; tentative D call: TRBD1 (5 bases). From germline, CDR1 is MNHEY and CDR2 SMNVEV (reference sequence). The V gene lost 4 bases and the J gene lost 0 bases, with 15 bases spanning the gap. The CDR3 is 16 residues long. In nucleotides, the CDR3 is TGTGCCAGCAGTTCTGTTTCGAGGGGTACTAACTATGGCTACACCTTC. Amino acid sequence: CASSSVSRGTNYGYTF.

About this clonotype itself: A much larger clone differs by one base, so this may be a read error. The chain combines TRBV6-1 with TRBJ1-6; 9 nucleotides match TRBD1. Trimming cost V 2 bases and J 6 bases; bases outside gene matches: 2. The germline gives CDR1 MNHNS, CDR2 SASEGT. The CDR3 runs to 15 residues. This chain's CDR3 is CASSEPTGGNSPLHF. In nucleotides, the CDR3 is TGTGCCAGCAGTGAACCGACAGGGGGTAATTCACCCCTCCACTTT.

There are many counts of this clonotype. V gene TRBV5-1 combines with J gene TRBJ1-2; TRBD1 aligns across 9 bases. Per germline, CDR1 SGHRS and CDR2 YFSETQ. V shed 4 bases, J shed 8 bases, and the junction held 6 bases outside the gene matches. The CDR3 contains 13 residues. The CDR3 DNA reads TGCGCCAGCAGCACGGACAGGGGTAGAGGCTACACCTTC. Its translation: CASSTDRGRGYTF.

Only a few counts were recorded for this clonotype. With a much larger clone just one base away, this may be a read error. This rearrangement joins TRBV28 to TRBJ2-7; no firm D call. The CDR3 runs to 13 residues. The germline gives CDR1 MDHEN, CDR2 SYDVKM. V was clipped by 2 bases and J by 7 bases, with 12 bases between them. Here the CDR3 reads CASSLADGVEQYF. CDR3 nucleotide sequence: TGTGCCAGCAGTTTAGCGGATGGCGTTGAGCAGTACTTC.

There are a few counts of this clonotype. The genes are TRBV19 and TRBJ1-2, with 8 bases identical to TRBD1. This CDR3 is 13 amino acids long. V dropped 7 bases and J dropped 2; count of bases not matched to a gene: 3. CDR1 and CDR2 from the germline V gene are LNHDA and SQIVND (reference sequence). CDR3 nucleotides: TGTGCCAGTATGGACAGGGCGAACTATGGCTACACCTTC. Its translation is CASMDRANYGYTF.

J is TRBJ1-1 and V is TRBV19; 7 bases map to TRBD1. CDR3 length: 14 residues. Germline assignment: CDR1 LNHDA and CDR2 SQIVND (reference sequence). Unmatched junction bases numbered 4, after V lost 4 bases and J lost 2 bases. The CDR3 DNA sequence: TGTGCCAGTAGTACCGACAGGGAAAACACTGAAGCTTTCTTT. It codes for CASSTDRENTEAFF.

This clonotype occurred many times. The rearrangement uses TRBV6-7 and TRBJ2-7; 7 bases are shared with TRBD1. TRBV6-7 is reported as an ORF; its role is uncertain. Trimming at V came to 6 bases and at J to 4 bases, leaving 6 bases not matched to a gene. The length of the CDR3 is 13 residues. The chain's CDR3 is CASSDREWYEQYF. The CDR3 bases are TGTGCCAGCAGCGACAGGGAGTGGTACGAGCAGTACTTC.

This clonotype was seen a few times. The rearrangement uses TRBV3-1 and TRBJ2-3; 7 bases are a match to TRBD2. The V gene end was trimmed by 1 base and the J gene end by 5 bases; junction bases not matched to a gene: 9. Per the germline V gene, CDR1 is LGHDT and CDR2 is YNNKEL (reference sequence). The CDR3 contains 16 residues. Here the CDR3 DNA reads TGTGCCAGCAGCCAAGGGGGCGGGGGTTCAATAGATACGCAGTATTTT. Translated, it gives CASSQGGGGSIDTQYF.

This clonotype was seen many times. V gene TRBV6-1 combines with J gene TRBJ2-3; 7 nucleotides line up with TRBD2. V shed 7 bases and J 0 bases; nucleotides not matched to a gene: 7. The CDR3 consists of 15 residues. The germline gives CDR1 MNHNS, CDR2 SASEGT. CDR3 nucleotides: TGTGCCAGCATTCGGGGGGACGGTAGCACAGATACGCAGTATTTT. As protein: CASIRGDGSTDTQYF.

At least ten counts were recorded for this clonotype. The chain employs TRBV20-1 and TRBJ2-5; tentative D call: TRBD1 (6 bases). Germline CDR1 reads DFQATT; CDR2 reads SNEGSKA (reference sequence). The length of the CDR3 is 14 residues. V lost 0 bases to trimming and J lost 4 bases, with 12 bases between them. The CDR3 sequence: CSARDYGRGETQYF. The CDR3 DNA reads TGCAGTGCTAGAGATTATGGCAGGGGAGAGACCCAGTACTTC.

This sequence joins TRBV27 and TRBJ2-1; 9 bases match TRBD2. Germline trimming cut 2 bases from V and 0 bases from J; bases unmatched to any gene: 8. This CDR3 has 18 residues. The germline gives CDR1 MNHEY, CDR2 SMNVEV (reference sequence). CDR3: CASSLESSGMSSYNEQFF. DNA of the CDR3: TGTGCCAGCAGTTTAGAGTCTAGCGGGATGAGCTCCTACAATGAGCAGTTCTTC.

This clonotype was counted only a few times. This chain joins TRBV20-1 and TRBJ2-1, with no clear D. This CDR3 has 12 residues. The germline gives CDR1 DFQATT, CDR2 SNEGSKA (reference sequence). V was cut by 4 bases and J by 6 bases, with 10 bases left in between. For the CDR3, the DNA is TGCAGTGCTAAAAAAATCTCCAATGAGCAGTTCTTC. Translated: CSAKKISNEQFF.

In its sample, this clonotype was seen many times. The chain carries TRBV12-3 or TRBV12-4 and TRBJ2-7; 11 positions match TRBD2. J lost 5 bases, V lost 6 bases, and 0 bases had no gene match. This CDR3 has 12 amino acids. CDR3 region: CASRGLADEQYF. The DNA of the CDR3 is TGTGCCAGCAGGGGACTAGCGGACGAGCAGTACTTC.

The chain is built from TRBV20-1 and TRBJ2-7; D perhaps matches TRBD2 (5 bases). Trimming left V 6 bases short and J 3 bases short, with 18 bases between. In germline, CDR1 is DFQATT, CDR2 SNEGSKA (reference sequence). The CDR3 runs 14 residues. CDR3 sequence reads: CSAPVTTGNYEQYF. The CDR3 coding sequence is TGCAGTGCCCCTGTAACCACCGGGAACTACGAGCAGTACTTC.

This clonotype occurred many times. The rearrangement uses TRBV28 and TRBJ2-7; possibly TRBD1 or TRBD2 for D (5 bases each). Germline-derived CDR1 and CDR2 are MDHEN and SYDVKM. Trimming removed 7 bases from V and 5 bases from J, with 18 bases in between. This CDR3 spans 14 amino acids. The CDR3 loop is CASTSPGLGDEQYF. Written as DNA, the CDR3 is TGTGCCAGCACCTCGCCAGGGCTGGGGGACGAGCAGTACTTC.

This clonotype was observed many times. The V call is TRBV30, the J call TRBJ1-1; TRBD1 is a possible D gene (5 bases). The V and J ends lost 2 bases and 1 base respectively, with 17 bases between them. The germline V gene has CDR1 GTSNPN and CDR2 SVGIG (reference sequence). There are 16 residues in the CDR3. CDR3 amino acids: CAWSQSRSGTNTEAFF. Written as DNA, the CDR3 is TGTGCCTGGAGTCAGAGCCGGTCGGGGACGAACACTGAAGCTTTCTTT.

The V and J genes are TRBV19 and TRBJ1-5; D unclear. CDR1 is LNHDA and CDR2 is SQIVND in the germline V gene (reference sequence). This CDR3 comprises 15 residues. The germline V and J ends were trimmed by 2 bases and 0 bases, with 8 bases remaining between them. CDR3 in amino acids: CASSIYGNSNQPQHF. CDR3 sequence (DNA): TGTGCCAGTAGTATATACGGGAATAGCAATCAGCCCCAGCATTTT.